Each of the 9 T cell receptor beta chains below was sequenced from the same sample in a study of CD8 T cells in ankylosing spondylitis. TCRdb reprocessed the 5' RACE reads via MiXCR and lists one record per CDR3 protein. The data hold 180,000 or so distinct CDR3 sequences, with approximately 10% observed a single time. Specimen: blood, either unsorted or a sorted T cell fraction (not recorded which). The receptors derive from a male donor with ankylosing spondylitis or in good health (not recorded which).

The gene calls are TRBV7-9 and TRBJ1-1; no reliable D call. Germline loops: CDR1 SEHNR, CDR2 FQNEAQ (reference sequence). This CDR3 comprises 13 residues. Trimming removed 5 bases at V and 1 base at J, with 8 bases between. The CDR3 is CASSPHQNTEAFF. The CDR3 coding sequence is TGTGCCAGCAGCCCCCACCAGAACACTGAAGCTTTCTTT.

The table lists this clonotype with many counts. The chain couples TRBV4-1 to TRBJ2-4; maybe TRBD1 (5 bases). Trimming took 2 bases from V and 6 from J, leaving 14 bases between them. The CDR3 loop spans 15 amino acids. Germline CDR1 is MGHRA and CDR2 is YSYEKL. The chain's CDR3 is CASSQWSQGANIQYF. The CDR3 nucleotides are TGCGCCAGCAGCCAATGGAGTCAGGGCGCAAACATTCAGTACTTC.

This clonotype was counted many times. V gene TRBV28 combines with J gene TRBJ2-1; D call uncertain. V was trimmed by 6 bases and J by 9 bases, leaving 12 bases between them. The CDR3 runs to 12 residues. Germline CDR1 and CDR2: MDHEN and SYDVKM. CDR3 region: CASSLSRSEQFF. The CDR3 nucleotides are TGTGCCAGCAGCCTATCCCGGAGTGAGCAGTTCTTC.

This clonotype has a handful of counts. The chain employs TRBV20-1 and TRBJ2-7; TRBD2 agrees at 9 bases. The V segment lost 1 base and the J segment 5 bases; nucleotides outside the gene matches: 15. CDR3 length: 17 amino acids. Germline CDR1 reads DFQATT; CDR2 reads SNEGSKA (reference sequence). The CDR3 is CSARGWLAGLVQDEQYF. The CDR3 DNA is TGCAGTGCTAGAGGTTGGCTAGCGGGATTAGTTCAGGACGAGCAGTACTTC.

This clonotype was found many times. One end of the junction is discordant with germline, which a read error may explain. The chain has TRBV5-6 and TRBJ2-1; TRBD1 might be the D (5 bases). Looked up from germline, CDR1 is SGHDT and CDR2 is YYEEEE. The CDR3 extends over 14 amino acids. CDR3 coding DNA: TGTGCCAGTAGCTTGGAAGGGGTTGTCTATGAGCAGTTCTTC. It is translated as CASSLEGVVYEQFF.

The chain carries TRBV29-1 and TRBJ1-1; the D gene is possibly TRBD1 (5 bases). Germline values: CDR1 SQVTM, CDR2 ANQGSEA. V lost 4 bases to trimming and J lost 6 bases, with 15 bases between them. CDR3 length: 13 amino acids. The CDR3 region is CSVVGHGQPEAFF. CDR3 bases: TGCAGCGTTGTGGGGCACGGACAACCTGAAGCTTTCTTT.

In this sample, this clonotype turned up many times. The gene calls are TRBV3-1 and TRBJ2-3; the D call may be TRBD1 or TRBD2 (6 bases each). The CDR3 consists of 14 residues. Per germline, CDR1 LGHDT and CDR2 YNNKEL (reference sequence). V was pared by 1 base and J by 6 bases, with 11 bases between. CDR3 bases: TGTGCCAGCAGCCAAGGGGGGGCCGAGGATACGCAGTATTTT. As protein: CASSQGGAEDTQYF.

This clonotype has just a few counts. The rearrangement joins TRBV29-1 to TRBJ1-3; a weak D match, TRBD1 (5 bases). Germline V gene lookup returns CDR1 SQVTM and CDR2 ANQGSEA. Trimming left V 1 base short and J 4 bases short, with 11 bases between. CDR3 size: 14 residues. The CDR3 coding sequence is TGCAGCGTTGAAGTCGGGGGGAAAGGAAACACCATATATTTT. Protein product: CSVEVGGKGNTIYF. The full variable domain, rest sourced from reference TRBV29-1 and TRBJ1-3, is SAVISQKPSRDICQRGTSLTIQCQVDSQVTMMFWYRQQPGQSLTLIATANQGSEATYESGFVIDKFPISRPNLTFSTLTVSNMSPEDSSIYLCSVEVGGKGNTIYFGEGSWLTVV.

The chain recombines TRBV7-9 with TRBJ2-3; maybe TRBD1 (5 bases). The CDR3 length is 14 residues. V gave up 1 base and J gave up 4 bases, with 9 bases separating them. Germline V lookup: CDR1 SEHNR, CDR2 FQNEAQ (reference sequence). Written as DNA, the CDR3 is TGTGCCAGCAGCTTAGGCAGGGAAGCAGATACGCAGTATTTT. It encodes CASSLGREADTQYF.